A selection of T cell receptor beta chains follows, all from one sample in a study of PD-1 blockade in classical Hodgkin lymphoma. Profiled with immunoSEQ multiplex PCR; TCRdb holds only in-frame clones, not every one. The repertoire has 30,000 to 40,000 clones, 85% to 90% of them found once; the top ten carry over 0.2%. Material: CD4+ T cells from blood. These receptors were collected from a human donor with classical Hodgkin lymphoma. Each CDR3 is given with its conserved first and last residue. The D gene is left open where the match is weak. Size is omitted from some rows. Given values are once, few, many or a class for expanded clones.

14	TRBV27	TRBD1	TRBJ2-2	NA	TGTGCCAGCAAAGGACAGGGGAACACCGGGGAGCTGTTTTTT	CASKGQGNTGELFF
14	TRBV7-2	NA	TRBJ1-4	NA	TGTGCCAGCAGACGTGGGGGCTCGGATGAAAAACTGTTTTTT	CASRRGGSDEKLFF
14	TRBV2	TRBD1	TRBJ2-7	NA	TGTGCCAGCAGGGGGACAGGGTCACCCTACGAGCAGTACTTC	CASRGTGSPYEQYF
15	TRBV2	NA	TRBJ2-2	NA	TGTGCCAGCAGTGTATCGGGTCCGCCTTTTTTGGGGCTGTTTTTT	CASSVSGPPFLGLFF
13	TRBV19	TRBD1	TRBJ1-1	NA	TGTGCCAGTAGTACGGGACAGGGCACTGAAGCTTTCTTT	CASSTGQGTEAFF
14	TRBV4-3	NA	TRBJ1-1	NA	TGCGCCAGCAGCCAAGAGGCGGGGAACACTGAAGCTTTCTTT	CASSQEAGNTEAFF
15	TRBV6-1	NA	TRBJ1-4	NA	TGTGCCAGTAACAGGCGCGGGACCGAGGGGGAAAAACTGTTTTTT	CASNRRGTEGEKLFF
14	TRBV6-4	NA	TRBJ1-1	NA	TGTGCCAGCAGTGACGCTAAGCTGAACACTGAAGCTTTCTTT	CASSDAKLNTEAFF
15	TRBV5-6	TRBD1	TRBJ1-2	NA	TGTGCCAGCAGCCCGGAGACAGGGGTGGCCTATGGCTACACCTTC	CASSPETGVAYGYTF
16	TRBV6-1	TRBD1	TRBJ1-2	NA	TGTGCCAGCAGTGATCAGGCTACCGGGACAGGGTATGGCTACACCTTC	CASSDQATGTGYGYTF
12	TRBV29-1	TRBD1	TRBJ2-7	once	TGCAGCGTCACAGGGGACACCTACGAGCAGTACTTC	CSVTGDTYEQYF
13	TRBV10-1	NA	TRBJ1-6	NA	TGCGCCAGCAGGGCCGGCCCCGATTCACCCCTCCACTTT	CASRAGPDSPLHF
15	TRBV6-1	TRBD1	TRBJ2-5	NA	TGTGCCAGCAGTGGAGGAGACAGGGTGGGAGAGACCCAGTACTTC	CASSGGDRVGETQYF
16	TRBV30	NA	TRBJ1-2	NA	TGTGCCTGGGGACAGCCACTCCTTTACCTAAACTATGGCTACACCTTC	CAWGQPLLYLNYGYTF
13	TRBV10-3	NA	TRBJ1-5	NA	TGTGCCATCGGGCGAAATAGCAATCAGCCCCAGCATTTT	CAIGRNSNQPQHF
14	TRBV27	NA	TRBJ2-1	NA	TGTGCCAGCAGTGACAGGAGCTCCTACAATGAGCAGTTCTTC	CASSDRSSYNEQFF
14	TRBV25-1	TRBD1	TRBJ2-5	NA	TGTGCCAGCAGTCGACAGGGCGGTATCGAGACCCAGTACTTC	CASSRQGGIETQYF
16	TRBV7-8	NA	TRBJ1-3	NA	TGTGCCAGCAGCTTCGGACAGCTGAGCTCTGGAAACACCATATATTTT	CASSFGQLSSGNTIYF
13	TRBV25-1	NA	TRBJ1-1	few	TGTGCCAGCAGTGAAACCGGGCACACTGAAGCTTTCTTT	CASSETGHTEAFF
15	TRBV5-1	TRBD2	TRBJ2-2	NA	TGCGCCAGCATCTCGGGCGCTAGCGGGGGCGGGGAGCTGTTTTTT	CASISGASGGGELFF
13	TRBV7-3	NA	TRBJ2-7	NA	TGTGCCAGCAGCTTACAGGTAAATGCCGAGCAGTACTTC	CASSLQVNAEQYF
12	TRBV6-5	TRBD1	TRBJ1-2	NA	TGTGCCAGCAGGGACAGGGAAGACGGCTACACCTTC	CASRDREDGYTF
12	TRBV6-1	TRBD1	TRBJ1-1	NA	TGTGCCAGCAGTCCTCACAGGGGGTGGGCTTTCTTT	CASSPHRGWAFF
13	TRBV7-8	NA	TRBJ1-3	NA	TGTGCCACATCGCGGGCGTCGGGAAACACCATATATTTT	CATSRASGNTIYF
15	TRBV7-2	TRBD1	TRBJ2-7	NA	TGTGCCAGCAGCCGAGGGACAGGGGGTACCTACGAGCAGTACTTC	CASSRGTGGTYEQYF
15	TRBV7-8	NA	TRBJ1-1	NA	TGTGCCAGCAGCTTAAGAGCTGTGGGGGCGACTGAAGCTTTCTTT	CASSLRAVGATEAFF
16	TRBV11-3	TRBD1	TRBJ2-2	NA	TGTGCCAGCAGCTTAGGGACAGGGGCCAACACCGGGGAGCTGTTTTTT	CASSLGTGANTGELFF
12	TRBV2	NA	TRBJ1-2	NA	TGTGCCAGCAGTAGAAAATTCTATGGCTACACCTTC	CASSRKFYGYTF
17	TRBV11-2	NA	TRBJ2-5	NA	TGTGCCAGCAGCTTAGACGGTACAGGGGAGGTGGGAGAGACCCAGTACTTC	CASSLDGTGEVGETQYF
13	TRBV30	NA	TRBJ2-7	NA	TGTGCCTGGAGTGTAAATCTCGGCTACGAGCAGTACTTC	CAWSVNLGYEQYF
15	TRBV10-3	NA	TRBJ2-5	NA	TGTGCCACAAAATCTAGGGGCCCGGGGCAGGAGACCCAGTACTTC	CATKSRGPGQETQYF
15	TRBV19	NA	TRBJ1-2	NA	TGTGCCAGTACCCTAGGGGTCCAGGAGGTTTATGGCTACACCTTC	CASTLGVQEVYGYTF
13	TRBV29-1	TRBD1	TRBJ1-1	NA	TGCAGCGTCTCCTGGACAGGGAACACTGAAGCTTTCTTT	CSVSWTGNTEAFF
11	TRBV10-3	NA	TRBJ2-1	NA	TGTGCCATTTCGATGGACAATGAGCAGTTCTTC	CAISMDNEQFF
14	TRBV4-3	NA	TRBJ1-6	NA	TGCGCCAGCAGCCAAGATCTTTATAATTCACCCCTCCACTTT	CASSQDLYNSPLHF
15	TRBV7-2	NA	TRBJ2-7	NA	TGTGCCAGCAGCCCACCCGGGACTGCCTCCTCCGAGCAGTACTTC	CASSPPGTASSEQYF
17	TRBV4-2	NA	TRBJ2-1	NA	TGTGCCAGCAGCCCTAGTGGTAGCAGAGGTTGGAACAATGAGCAGTTCTTC	CASSPSGSRGWNNEQFF
15	TRBV15	TRBD1	TRBJ2-2	NA	TGTGCCACCACCCCCGGGACAGCGAACACCGGGGAGCTGTTTTTT	CATTPGTANTGELFF
14	TRBV5-1	NA	TRBJ1-2	few	TGCGCCAGCGGACAATCTGACGGTAACTATGGCTACACCTTC	CASGQSDGNYGYTF
15	TRBV9	NA	TRBJ1-2	NA	TGTGCCAGCAGCGTAGGCCCAGGCGTAACCCACGGCTACACCTTC	CASSVGPGVTHGYTF
13	TRBV27	NA	TRBJ2-7	NA	TGTGCCAGCAGTCGGGGACCGACCTACGAGCAGTACTTC	CASSRGPTYEQYF
14	TRBV5-4	TRBD1	TRBJ1-1	once	TGTGCCAGCAGCTGGGGACAGGAGAACACTGAAGCTTTCTTT	CASSWGQENTEAFF
16	TRBV29-1	NA	TRBJ1-4	NA	TGCAGCGTTGAAGATAACGGCAGCGCAACTAATGAAAAACTGTTTTTT	CSVEDNGSATNEKLFF
11	TRBV2	NA	TRBJ2-3	NA	TGTGCCAGCAGTGACTGGGATACGCAGTATTTT	CASSDWDTQYF
12	TRBV6-5	NA	TRBJ1-1	NA	TGTGCCAGCAGCTATAAGAACACTGAAGCTTTCTTT	CASSYKNTEAFF
15	TRBV7-8	NA	TRBJ1-3	NA	TGTGCCAGCAGTCCTACCGACAACGCTGGAAACACCATATATTTT	CASSPTDNAGNTIYF
15	TRBV2	NA	TRBJ2-6	NA	TGTGCCATCGTGGGGGACGAGGCTGGGGCCAACGTCCTGACTTTC	CAIVGDEAGANVLTF
17	TRBV4-2	NA	TRBJ1-3	NA	TGTGCCAGCAGCCCGAGCTCCGCTTTGGTCGCTGGAAACACCATATATTTT	CASSPSSALVAGNTIYF
14	TRBV6-1	TRBD1	TRBJ1-5	few	TGTGCCAGCAACGGACAGGGTCGTGGTCAGCCCCAGCATTTT	CASNGQGRGQPQHF
16	TRBV11-2	NA	TRBJ2-7	NA	TGTGCCAGCAGCATCGACTTAGCGTTGAGCTCCTACGAGCAGTACTTC	CASSIDLALSSYEQYF
16	TRBV18	NA	TRBJ1-1	NA	TGTGCCAGCTCACCACACCCCCCCGCCTCGAACACTGAAGCTTTCTTT	CASSPHPPASNTEAFF
14	TRBV19	TRBD1	TRBJ2-7	once	TGTGCCAGTAGCAACGACAGGGAAGATCGCGAGCAGTACTTC	CASSNDREDREQYF
14	TRBV7-2	TRBD1	TRBJ2-7	once	TGTGCCAGCAGCTTAGAGCCAGGGGGCTACGAGCAGTACTTC	CASSLEPGGYEQYF
12	TRBV18	NA	TRBJ1-1	NA	TGTGCCAGCTCACTCCCGGGAACTGAAGCTTTCTTT	CASSLPGTEAFF
17	TRBV18	TRBD1	TRBJ2-6	once	TGTGCCAGCTCACCACAGGGGGCTATCTCTGGGGCCAACGTCCTGACTTTC	CASSPQGAISGANVLTF
13	TRBV7-9	NA	TRBJ1-1	NA	TGTGCCAGCAGCTTAGAGGGAAACACTGAAGCTTTCTTT	CASSLEGNTEAFF
15	TRBV6-6	NA	TRBJ2-5	NA	TGTGCCAGCAGTTACGGAGTAGGCTGGGGGGAGACCCAGTACTTC	CASSYGVGWGETQYF
14	TRBV6-1	NA	TRBJ1-3	NA	TGTGCCAGCATAAAGACCGGGACTGGAAACACCATATATTTT	CASIKTGTGNTIYF
13	TRBV28	TRBD1	TRBJ2-7	NA	TGTGCCAGCAGTTTAATAGGGGGCCCCGAGCAGTACTTC	CASSLIGGPEQYF